The clone carrying this TCR beta chain was seen a single time. The sample is drawn from a study of T cell changes during pregnancy in multiple sclerosis. Clones were read by immunoSEQ multiplex PCR, and TCRdb kept only the in-frame ones, dropping some. The sample has about 68,000 clones; around 90% are singletons. Trimming cost V 2 bases and J 10 bases; bases outside gene matches: 5. Germline CDR1 and CDR2: SGHTA and FQGNSA. The CDR3 covers 14 residues. The sequence came from a female donor with multiple sclerosis, enrolled in a pregnancy study. The chain couples TRBV7-2 to TRBJ1-6; 7 positions agree with TRBD1. The source material was peripheral blood, sampled in the second trimester of pregnancy. CDR3 loop: CASSLSQGSSPLHF. The CDR3 DNA follows: TGTGCCAGCAGCTTATCACAGGGGAGCTCACCCCTCCACTTT.